This T cell receptor beta chain emerged from a study of early T cells in non-severe SARS-CoV-2 infection. Turning to the study itself: Sequencing of unsorted whole blood was done on bulk RNA, leaving chains unpaired.

This clonotype has more than one count but fewer than ten. Per germline, CDR1 MGHRA and CDR2 YSYEKL. This CDR3 has 16 residues. J was trimmed by 4 bases and V by 3 bases; bases with no gene match: 10. The TCR library protocol was used to attach unique molecular identifiers. These identifiers were attached to individual cDNA molecules. TCRdb recomputed calls from the 5' RACE reads with MiXCR, one row per CDR3 protein. The sample has tens of thousands of distinct CDR3 sequences, less than 15% seen once. The chain couples TRBV4-1 to TRBJ2-3; TRBD1 matches at 7 bases. This clonotype originated in an adult who was a healthcare worker with PCR-confirmed SARS-CoV-2 infection or an uninfected control (not recorded which). Sequencing input: whole blood. CDR3 residues: CASSHLGQHNSDTQYF. CDR3 coding DNA: TGCGCCAGCAGCCACCTGGGACAGCACAACTCAGATACGCAGTATTTT.